This paragraph covers one T cell receptor (beta chain) sequence. In the study's own analysis: Estimated nucleated cell counts came from reference gene primer amplification. Produced via immunoSEQ multiplex PCR; TCRdb's table is partial and in-frame only. Clonal size and the V and J genes are those of that table, whereas D and trimming came from the DNA. The profile shows a few hundred thousand clones, more than 85% of them singletons. This study enrolled people aged roughly 18 to 89 from roughly 22 US geographic areas. V was clipped by 6 bases and J by 0 bases, with 12 bases between them. Germline V gene lookup returns CDR1 LNHDA and CDR2 SQIVND (reference sequence). There are 14 residues in the CDR3. The sample comes from a study of blood T cell repertoires in COVID-19.

Sequenced: PBMCs or T cells enriched from blood (not recorded which). The receptor's source is a woman aged 30 to 39 who had recovered from COVID-19. The rearrangement joins TRBV19 to TRBJ2-7, with D unclear. CDR3 sequence: CASSPSTRSYEQYF. CDR3 nucleotide sequence: TGTGCCAGTAGCCCTTCGACTCGCTCCTACGAGCAGTACTTC.